This T cell receptor beta chain originates from a study of shared clonotypes between healthy human individuals. Germline trimming cut 6 bases from V and 7 bases from J; bases unmatched to any gene: 6. Germline V gene sequence: CDR1 MRHNA, CDR2 SNTAGT. CDR3 length equals 13 residues. This clone occurred once. Approximately 200 ng DNA, about 33,000 T cell genomes, went into each sorted-subset replicate PCR. The repertoire was sequenced with immunoSEQ multiplex PCR; TCRdb's copy has only in-frame clones and lacks some. The top ten hold less than 2% of the sample, which has about 660,000 clones, approximately 74% seen once.

The origin of this receptor is a woman in her 30s in good health. Sample: memory CD4+ T cells sorted from blood. The subset denotes: CD45RA-negative fraction. V is TRBV6-4 and J is TRBJ2-1; TRBD2 matches at 7 bases. The CDR3 DNA sequence: TGTGCCAGCAGCCCAGCGGGGCAAAATGAGCAGTTCTTC. Protein sequence: CASSPAGQNEQFF.